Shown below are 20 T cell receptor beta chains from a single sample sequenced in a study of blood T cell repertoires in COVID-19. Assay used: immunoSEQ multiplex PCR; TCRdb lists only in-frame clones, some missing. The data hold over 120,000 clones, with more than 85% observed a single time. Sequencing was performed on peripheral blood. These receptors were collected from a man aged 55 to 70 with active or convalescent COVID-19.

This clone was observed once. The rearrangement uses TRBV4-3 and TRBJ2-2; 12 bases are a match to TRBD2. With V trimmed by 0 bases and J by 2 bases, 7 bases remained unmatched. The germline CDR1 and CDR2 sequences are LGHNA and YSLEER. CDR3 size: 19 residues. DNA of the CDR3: TGCGCCAGCAGCCAAGATGTGACTAGCGGGAGTTTCAACACCGGGGAGCTGTTTTTT. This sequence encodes CASSQDVTSGSFNTGELFF.

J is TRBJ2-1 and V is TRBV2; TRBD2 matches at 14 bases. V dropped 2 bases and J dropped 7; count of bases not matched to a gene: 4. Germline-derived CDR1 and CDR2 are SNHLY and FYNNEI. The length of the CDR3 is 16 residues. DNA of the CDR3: TGTGCCAGCAGTGAAACGGGACTAGCGGGGGTGAATGAGCAGTTCTTC. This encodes CASSETGLAGVNEQFF. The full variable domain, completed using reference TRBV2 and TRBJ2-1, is EPEVTQTPSHQVTQMGQEVILRCVPISNHLYFYWYRQILGQKVEFLVSFYNNEISEKSEIFDDQFSVERPDGSNFTLKIRSTKLEDSAMYFCASSETGLAGVNEQFFGPGTRLTVL.

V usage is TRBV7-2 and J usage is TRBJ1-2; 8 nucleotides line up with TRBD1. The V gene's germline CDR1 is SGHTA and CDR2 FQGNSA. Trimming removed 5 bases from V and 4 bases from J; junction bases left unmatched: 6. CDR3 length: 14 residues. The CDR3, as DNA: TGTGCCAGCAGCCCAGGGGGCAATGGCTATGGCTACACCTTC. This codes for CASSPGGNGYGYTF.

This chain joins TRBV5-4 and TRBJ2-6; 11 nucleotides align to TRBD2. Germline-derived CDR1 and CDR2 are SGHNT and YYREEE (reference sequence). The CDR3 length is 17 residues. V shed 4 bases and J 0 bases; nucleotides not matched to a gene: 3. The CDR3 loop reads CASSPGTSGSGANVLTF. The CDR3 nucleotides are TGTGCCAGCAGCCCTGGGACTAGCGGCTCTGGGGCCAACGTCCTGACTTTC. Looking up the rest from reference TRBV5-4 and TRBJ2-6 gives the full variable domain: ETGVTQSPTHLIKTRGQQVTLRCSSQSGHNTVSWYQQALGQGPQFIFQYYREEENGRGNFPPRFSGLQFPNYSSELNVNALELDDSALYLCASSPGTSGSGANVLTFGAGSRLTVL.

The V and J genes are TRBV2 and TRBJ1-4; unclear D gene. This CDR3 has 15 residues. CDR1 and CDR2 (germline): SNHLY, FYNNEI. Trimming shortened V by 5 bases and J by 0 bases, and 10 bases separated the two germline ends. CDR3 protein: CASSSYSSTNEKLFF. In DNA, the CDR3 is TGTGCCAGCAGTTCTTACAGCTCAACTAATGAAAAACTGTTTTTT.

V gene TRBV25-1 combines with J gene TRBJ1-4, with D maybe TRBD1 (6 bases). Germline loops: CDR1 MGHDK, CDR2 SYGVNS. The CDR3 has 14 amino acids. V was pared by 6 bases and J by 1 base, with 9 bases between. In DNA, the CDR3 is TGTGCCAGCAGGGACAGTCGAACTAATGAAAAACTGTTTTTT. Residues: CASRDSRTNEKLFF. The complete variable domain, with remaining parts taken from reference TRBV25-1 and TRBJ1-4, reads EADIYQTPRYLVIGTGKKITLECSQTMGHDKMYWYQQDPGMELHLIHYSYGVNSTEKGDLSSESTVSRIRTEHFPLTLESARPSHTSQYLCASRDSRTNEKLFFGSGTQLSVL.

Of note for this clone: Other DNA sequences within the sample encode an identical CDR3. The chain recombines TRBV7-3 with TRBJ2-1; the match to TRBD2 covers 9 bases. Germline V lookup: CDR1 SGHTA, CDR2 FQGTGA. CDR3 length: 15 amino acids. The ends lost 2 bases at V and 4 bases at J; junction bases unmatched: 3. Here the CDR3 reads CASSLAGGPYNEQFF. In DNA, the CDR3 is TGTGCCAGCAGCTTAGCGGGGGGGCCTTACAATGAGCAGTTCTTC.

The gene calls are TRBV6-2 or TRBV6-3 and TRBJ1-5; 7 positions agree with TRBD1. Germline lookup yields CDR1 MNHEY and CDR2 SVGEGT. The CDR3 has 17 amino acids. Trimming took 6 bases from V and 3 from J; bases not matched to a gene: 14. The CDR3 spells CASSPYKGADVNQPQHF. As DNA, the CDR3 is TGTGCCAGCAGCCCATATAAGGGGGCGGACGTCAATCAGCCCCAGCATTTT.

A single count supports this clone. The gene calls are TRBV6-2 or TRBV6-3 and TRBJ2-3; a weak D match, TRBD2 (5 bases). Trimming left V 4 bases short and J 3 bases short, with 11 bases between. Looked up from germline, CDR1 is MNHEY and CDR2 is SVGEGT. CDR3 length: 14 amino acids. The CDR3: CASSFTSLTDTQYF. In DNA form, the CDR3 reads TGTGCCAGCAGTTTTACTAGTCTGACAGATACGCAGTATTTT.

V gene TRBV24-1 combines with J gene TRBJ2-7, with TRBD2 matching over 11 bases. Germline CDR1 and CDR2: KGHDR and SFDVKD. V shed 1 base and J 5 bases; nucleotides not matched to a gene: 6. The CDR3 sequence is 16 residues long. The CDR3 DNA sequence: TGTGCCACCAGTGATTTACCACTAGCGGGAGAGAACGAGCAGTACTTC. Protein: CATSDLPLAGENEQYF.

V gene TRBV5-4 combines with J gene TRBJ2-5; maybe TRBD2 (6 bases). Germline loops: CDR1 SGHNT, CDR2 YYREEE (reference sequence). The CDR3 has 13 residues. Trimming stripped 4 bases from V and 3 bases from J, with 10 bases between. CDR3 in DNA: TGTGCCAGCAGCCCGGACTATGAAGAGACCCAGTACTTC. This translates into CASSPDYEETQYF.

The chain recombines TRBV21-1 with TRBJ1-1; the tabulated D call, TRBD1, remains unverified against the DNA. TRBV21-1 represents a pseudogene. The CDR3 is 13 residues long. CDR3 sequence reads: CASSSRGNTEAFF. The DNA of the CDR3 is TGTGCCAGCAGCTCAAGGGGGAACACTGAAGCTTTCTTT.

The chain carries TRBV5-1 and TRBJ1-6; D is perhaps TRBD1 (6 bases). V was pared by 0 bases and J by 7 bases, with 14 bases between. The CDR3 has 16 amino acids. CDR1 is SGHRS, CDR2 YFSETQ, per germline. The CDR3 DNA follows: TGCGCCAGCAGCTTGGAAACATGGACAGAAAATTCACCCCTCCACTTT. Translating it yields CASSLETWTENSPLHF.

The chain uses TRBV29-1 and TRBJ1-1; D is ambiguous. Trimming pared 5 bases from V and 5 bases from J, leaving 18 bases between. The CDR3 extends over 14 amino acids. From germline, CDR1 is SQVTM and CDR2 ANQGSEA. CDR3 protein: CSVRAPGGWTEAFF. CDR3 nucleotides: TGCAGCGTTAGAGCTCCCGGAGGGTGGACTGAAGCTTTCTTT.

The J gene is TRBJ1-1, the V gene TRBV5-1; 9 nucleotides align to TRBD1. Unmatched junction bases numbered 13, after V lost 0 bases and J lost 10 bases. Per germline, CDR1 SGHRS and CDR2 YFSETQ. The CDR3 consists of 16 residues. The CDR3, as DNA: TGCGCCAGCAGCTTGGAACAAGAACCGGGACAGGGAAGAGCTTTCTTT. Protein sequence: CASSLEQEPGQGRAFF.

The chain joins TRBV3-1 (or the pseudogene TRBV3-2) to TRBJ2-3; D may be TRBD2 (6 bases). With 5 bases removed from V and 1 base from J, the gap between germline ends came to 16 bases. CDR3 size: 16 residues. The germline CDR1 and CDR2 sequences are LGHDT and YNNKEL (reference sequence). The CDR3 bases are TGTGCCAGCAGCTCACAACCCGGGACTGGCACAGATACGCAGTATTTT. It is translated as CASSSQPGTGTDTQYF.

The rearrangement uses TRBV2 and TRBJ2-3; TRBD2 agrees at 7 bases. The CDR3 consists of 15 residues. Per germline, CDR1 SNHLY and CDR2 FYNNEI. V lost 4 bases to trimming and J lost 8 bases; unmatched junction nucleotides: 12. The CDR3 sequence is CASSATGGGVGTQYF. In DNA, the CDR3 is TGTGCCAGCAGTGCCACTGGGGGGGGAGTTGGTACGCAGTATTTT.

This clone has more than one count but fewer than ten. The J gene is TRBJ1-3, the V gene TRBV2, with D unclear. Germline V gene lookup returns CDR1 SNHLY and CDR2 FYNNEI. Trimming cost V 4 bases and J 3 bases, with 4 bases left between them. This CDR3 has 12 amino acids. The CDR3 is CASSGVGNTIYF. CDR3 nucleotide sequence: TGTGCCAGCAGTGGAGTTGGAAACACCATATATTTT.

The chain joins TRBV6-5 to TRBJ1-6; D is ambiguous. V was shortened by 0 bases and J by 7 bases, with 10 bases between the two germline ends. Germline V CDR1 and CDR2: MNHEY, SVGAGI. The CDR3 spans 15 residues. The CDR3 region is CASSYSAVPNSPLHF. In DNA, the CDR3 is TGTGCCAGCAGTTACTCCGCAGTCCCGAATTCACCCCTCCACTTT.

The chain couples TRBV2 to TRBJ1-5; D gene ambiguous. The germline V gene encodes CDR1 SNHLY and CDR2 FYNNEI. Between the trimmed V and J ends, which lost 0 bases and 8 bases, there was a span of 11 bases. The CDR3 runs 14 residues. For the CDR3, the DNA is TGTGCCAGCAGTGAAGCCTCCCTGTCGGAGCCCCAGCATTTT. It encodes CASSEASLSEPQHF.